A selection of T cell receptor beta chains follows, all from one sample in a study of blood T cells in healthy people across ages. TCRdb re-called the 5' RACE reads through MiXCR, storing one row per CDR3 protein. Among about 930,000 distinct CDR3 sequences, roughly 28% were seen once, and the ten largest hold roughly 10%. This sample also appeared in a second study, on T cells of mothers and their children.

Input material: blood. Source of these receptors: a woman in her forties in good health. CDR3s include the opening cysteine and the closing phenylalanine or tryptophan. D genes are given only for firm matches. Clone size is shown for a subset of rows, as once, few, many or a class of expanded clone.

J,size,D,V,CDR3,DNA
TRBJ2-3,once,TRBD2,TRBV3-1,CASSRALAWVYTQYF,TGTGCCAGCAGCCGAGCACTAGCGTGGGTTTATACGCAGTATTTT
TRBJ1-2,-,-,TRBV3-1,CASSQVYSASNYGYTF,TGTGCCAGCAGCCAGGTTTACAGTGCTTCTAACTATGGCTACACCTTC
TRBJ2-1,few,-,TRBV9,CASSKSPSGYNEQFF,TGTGCCAGCAGTAAGTCCCCCAGCGGTTACAATGAGCAGTTCTTC
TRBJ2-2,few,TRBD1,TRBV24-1,CATSDLRGGDSGELFF,TGTGCCACCAGTGATCTGAGAGGGGGCGATTCCGGGGAGCTGTTTTTT
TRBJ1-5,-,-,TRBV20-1,CSARGDTFLNQPQHF,TGCAGTGCTAGAGGGGACACGTTTTTAAATCAGCCCCAGCATTTT
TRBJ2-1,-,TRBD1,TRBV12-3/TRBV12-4,CASSRTGGDFRNEQFF,TGTGCCAGCAGCCGAACAGGGGGCGATTTTCGCAATGAGCAGTTCTTC
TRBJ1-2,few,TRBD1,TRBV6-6,CAIHSGTVNYGYTF,TGTGCCATCCATTCCGGGACAGTTAACTATGGCTACACCTTC
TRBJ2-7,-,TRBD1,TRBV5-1,CASSLGDRGESLRAYEQYF,TGCGCCAGCAGCTTGGGTGACAGGGGAGAGAGTTTAAGGGCCTACGAGCAGTACTTC
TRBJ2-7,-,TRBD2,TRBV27,CATRPSGGGDYEQYF,TGTGCCACCCGGCCTTCGGGGGGAGGGGACTACGAGCAGTACTTC
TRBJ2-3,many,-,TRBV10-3,CAISDQLVMDTQYF,TGTGCCATCAGTGACCAACTGGTGATGGATACGCAGTATTTT
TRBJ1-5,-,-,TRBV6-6,CASSHDSKKSVNQPQHF,TGTGCCAGCAGTCATGATTCTAAAAAGAGCGTCAATCAGCCCCAGCATTTT
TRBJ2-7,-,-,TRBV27,CASSSGMSYEQYF,TGTGCCAGCAGTTCGGGGATGAGCTACGAGCAGTACTTC
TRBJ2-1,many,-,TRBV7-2,CASTLGRRGSYNEQFF,TGTGCCAGCACCTTAGGTCGCCGCGGCTCCTACAATGAGCAGTTCTTC
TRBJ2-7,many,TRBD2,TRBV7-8,CASSFYGLAYEQYF,TGTGCCAGCAGCTTCTATGGACTAGCCTACGAGCAGTACTTC
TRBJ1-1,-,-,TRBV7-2,CASSAGPGNTEAFF,TGTGCCAGCAGCGCGGGGCCCGGGAACACTGAAGCTTTCTTT
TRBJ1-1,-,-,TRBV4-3,CASSREQGHTEAFF,TGCGCCAGCAGCCGAGAACAGGGTCACACTGAAGCTTTCTTT
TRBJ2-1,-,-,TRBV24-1,CATSEAGRFHNEQFF,TGTGCCACCAGTGAGGCAGGTAGGTTCCACAATGAGCAGTTCTTC
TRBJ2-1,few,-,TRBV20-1,CSAPRVSYNEQFF,TGCAGTGCTCCCAGGGTTTCCTACAATGAGCAGTTCTTC
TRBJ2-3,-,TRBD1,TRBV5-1,CASSPWTGADTQYF,TGCGCCAGCAGCCCATGGACAGGTGCAGATACGCAGTATTTT
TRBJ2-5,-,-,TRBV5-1,CASGDRARPQETQYF,TGCGCCAGCGGGGACCGAGCCCGACCCCAAGAGACCCAGTACTTC
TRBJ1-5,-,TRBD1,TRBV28,CASSPRTGRDSNQPQHF,TGTGCCAGCAGTCCGCGGACAGGGCGGGATAGCAATCAGCCCCAGCATTTT
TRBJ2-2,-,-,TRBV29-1,CSVEYQGTTGELFF,TGCAGCGTTGAATACCAGGGGACCACCGGGGAGCTGTTTTTT
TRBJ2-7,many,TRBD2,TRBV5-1,CASSPSGALTTISYEQYF,TGCGCCAGCAGCCCAAGCGGGGCTTTAACCACTATCTCCTACGAGCAGTACTTC
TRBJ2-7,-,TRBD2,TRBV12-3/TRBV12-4,CASSPQGSGGAYEQYF,TGTGCCAGCAGCCCCCAGGGTAGCGGGGGGGCCTACGAGCAGTACTTC
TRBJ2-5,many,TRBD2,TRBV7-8,CASDTPGTSGVGKTQYF,TGTGCCAGCGATACCCCGGGGACTAGCGGGGTTGGGAAGACCCAGTACTTC
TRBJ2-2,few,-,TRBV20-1,CSARGSTNTGELFF,TGCAGTGCTAGGGGCAGCACGAACACCGGGGAGCTGTTTTTT
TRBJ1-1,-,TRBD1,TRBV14,CASSQDYGQGRAFF,TGTGCCAGCAGCCAAGATTATGGACAGGGAAGAGCTTTCTTT
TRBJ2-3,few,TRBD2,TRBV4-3,CASNQDTRGRDTQYF,TGCGCCAGCAACCAAGATACGCGGGGGAGAGATACGCAGTATTTT
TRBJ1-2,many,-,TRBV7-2,CASSLLGAYGYTF,TGTGCCAGCAGTTTATTGGGGGCCTATGGCTACACCTTC
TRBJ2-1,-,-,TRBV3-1,CASSQGLVGNEQFF,TGTGCCAGCAGCCAAGGGCTGGTGGGCAATGAGCAGTTCTTC
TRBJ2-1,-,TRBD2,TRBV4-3,CASSHERRGGPYNEQFF,TGCGCCAGCAGCCACGAGAGGCGGGGGGGCCCCTACAATGAGCAGTTCTTC
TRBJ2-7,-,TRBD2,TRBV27,CASSLSAGGLYEQYF,TGTGCCAGCAGTTTATCAGCGGGGGGGCTCTACGAGCAGTACTTC
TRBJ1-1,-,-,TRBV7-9,CASGRVTEAFF,TGTGCCAGCGGAAGGGTTACTGAAGCTTTCTTT
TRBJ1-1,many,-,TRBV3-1,CASSQDYKTANTEAFF,TGTGCCAGCAGCCAAGATTATAAGACAGCCAACACTGAAGCTTTCTTT
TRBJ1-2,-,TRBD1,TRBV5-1,CASSSGTGEVGYTF,TGCGCCAGCAGCTCCGGGACAGGGGAGGTTGGCTACACCTTC
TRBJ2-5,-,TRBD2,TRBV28,CASSSWGRGETQYF,TGTGCCAGCAGTTCATGGGGGAGGGGAGAGACCCAGTACTTC
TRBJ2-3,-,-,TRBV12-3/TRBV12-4,CASSFNRGAGRTDTQYF,TGTGCCAGCAGTTTTAACCGGGGGGCAGGGAGAACAGATACGCAGTATTTT
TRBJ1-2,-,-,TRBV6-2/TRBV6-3,CASSPPFLSHGYTF,TGTGCCAGCAGCCCCCCGTTCCTCTCTCACGGCTACACCTTC
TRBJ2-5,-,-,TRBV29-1,CSVRGSGGRETQYF,TGCAGCGTTAGGGGGTCGGGGGGCAGGGAGACCCAGTACTTC
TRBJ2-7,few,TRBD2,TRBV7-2,CVSSLVAASGAYEQYF,TGTGTCAGCAGCTTAGTCGCTGCTAGCGGGGCCTACGAGCAGTACTTC
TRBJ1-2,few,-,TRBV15,CAASSADGLYGYTF,TGTGCCGCCAGCAGTGCGGACGGACTCTATGGCTACACCTTC
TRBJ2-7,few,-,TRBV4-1,CASSQSGARENEQYF,TGCGCCAGCAGCCAATCAGGCGCCAGGGAAAACGAGCAGTACTTC
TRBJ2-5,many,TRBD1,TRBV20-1,CSARRQGARVTQYF,TGCAGTGCTAGGCGACAGGGGGCCAGGGTGACCCAGTACTTC
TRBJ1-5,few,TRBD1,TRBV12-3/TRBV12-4,CASSQRGRTGGNQPQHF,TGTGCCAGCAGCCAAAGAGGGCGTACAGGGGGCAATCAGCCCCAGCATTTT
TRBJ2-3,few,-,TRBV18,CASSPSLGTDTQYF,TGTGCCAGCTCACCAAGTCTAGGGACAGATACGCAGTATTTT
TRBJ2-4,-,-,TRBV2,CASEWRDNQYF,TGTGCCAGCGAGTGGCGGGACAATCAGTACTTC
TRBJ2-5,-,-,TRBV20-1,CSAGTALGEAQYF,TGCAGTGCGGGGACAGCCCTTGGGGAGGCCCAGTACTTC
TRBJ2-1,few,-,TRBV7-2,CASSNGVSSYNEQFF,TGTGCCAGCAGTAATGGGGTCAGCTCCTACAATGAGCAGTTCTTC
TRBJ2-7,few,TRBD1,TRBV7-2,CASSSPDRGDYEQYF,TGTGCCAGCAGCTCGCCGGACAGGGGGGACTACGAGCAGTACTTC
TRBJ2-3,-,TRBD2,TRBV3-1,CASSWEGTGPTSDTQYF,TGTGCCAGCAGCTGGGAGGGAACGGGACCCACATCCGATACGCAGTATTTT
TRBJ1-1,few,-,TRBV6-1,CASSGGLTFALAFF,TGTGCCAGCAGTGGAGGGCTCACCTTCGCGCTGGCTTTCTTT
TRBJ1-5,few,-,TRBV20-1,CSADLLWGTQPQHF,TGCAGTGCTGACCTTTTGTGGGGAACCCAGCCCCAGCATTTT